This T cell receptor beta chain was retrieved from a study of early T cells in non-severe SARS-CoV-2 infection. Background on the study: Alpha and beta chains were unpaired, from unsorted whole-blood bulk RNA.

Study-level results: Database matching using VDJdb favored anti-spike CD8 responses, with private and CD4 specificities left missing.

The library protocol tagged individual cDNA molecules with unique molecular identifiers. TCRdb independently ran MiXCR on the 5' RACE reads; one entry per CDR3 protein. Here the sample spans more than 45,000 distinct CDR3 sequences, about 5.6% being singletons. This clonotype was observed once. What it binds is unknown. Since a much larger clone is just one base distant, this may be a read error. Germline lookup yields CDR1 SQVTM and CDR2 ANQGSEA. The length of the CDR3 is 15 residues. This TCR derives from an adult who was a healthcare worker with PCR-confirmed SARS-CoV-2 infection or an uninfected control (not recorded which). The sequencing sample was made of whole blood. This rearrangement joins TRBV29-1 to TRBJ2-2; D tentatively fits TRBD1 or TRBD2 (5 bases each). The CDR3 DNA reads TGCGGCGTGAGGGCGGCGCCCGGGGCGACCGGGGAGCTGTTTTTT. Its protein product is CGVRAAPGATGELFF.